The rows below give T cell receptor beta chains drawn from one sample of a study of shared clonotypes between healthy human individuals. Data came from immunoSEQ multiplex PCR; TCRdb stores just in-frame clones and leaves some out. In the table there are 600,000 to 750,000 clones, 55% to 80% of which are singletons. The material sequenced was memory CD4+ T cells sorted from blood. The receptors shown here come from a woman aged 30 to 39 in good health. Each CDR3 is given with its conserved first and last residue. A D gene is named only where the DNA matches it firmly. Clone size, where shown, is once, few, many, or a class for clones that have expanded.

abundance: NA
j_gene: TRBJ1-5
v_gene: TRBV28
d_gene: NA
CDR3aa: CASTGGVFNQPQHF
CDR3nt: TGTGCCAGCACCGGGGGGGTATTTAATCAGCCCCAGCATTTT

abundance: NA
j_gene: TRBJ2-5
v_gene: TRBV7-2
d_gene: TRBD2
CDR3aa: CASSFGLAANKETQYF
CDR3nt: TGTGCCAGCAGCTTCGGACTAGCGGCCAACAAAGAGACCCAGTACTTC

abundance: few
j_gene: TRBJ1-2
v_gene: TRBV6-6
d_gene: NA
CDR3aa: CASRAGTSSSYGYTF
CDR3nt: TGTGCCAGCAGAGCCGGGACCTCGTCTTCCTATGGCTACACCTTC

abundance: few
j_gene: TRBJ2-3
v_gene: TRBV6-1
d_gene: TRBD2
CDR3aa: CATLGLAGADTQYF
CDR3nt: TGTGCCACCCTAGGACTAGCGGGGGCAGATACGCAGTATTTT

abundance: once
j_gene: TRBJ1-1
v_gene: TRBV19
d_gene: NA
CDR3aa: CASSTQTGSTEAFF
CDR3nt: TGTGCCAGTAGTACCCAAACAGGGAGCACTGAAGCTTTCTTT

abundance: NA
j_gene: TRBJ1-2
v_gene: TRBV5-6
d_gene: TRBD1
CDR3aa: CASSLGQGDLYGYTF
CDR3nt: TGTGCCAGCAGCCTTGGACAGGGGGATCTTTATGGCTACACCTTC

abundance: NA
j_gene: TRBJ1-4
v_gene: TRBV7-9
d_gene: NA
CDR3aa: CASSQNGGLATNEKLFF
CDR3nt: TGTGCCAGCAGCCAAAACGGGGGCTTGGCAACTAATGAAAAACTGTTTTTT

abundance: NA
j_gene: TRBJ1-2
v_gene: TRBV11-2
d_gene: TRBD1
CDR3aa: CASSAGTGLDGYTF
CDR3nt: TGTGCCAGCAGCGCAGGGACAGGACTTGATGGCTACACCTTC

abundance: NA
j_gene: TRBJ1-1
v_gene: TRBV4-1
d_gene: TRBD1
CDR3aa: CASSQRQGPSEAFF
CDR3nt: TGCGCCAGCAGCCAGCGACAGGGACCCTCTGAAGCTTTCTTT

abundance: NA
j_gene: TRBJ1-4
v_gene: TRBV11-2
d_gene: NA
CDR3aa: CASSLVGWGEDEKLFF
CDR3nt: TGTGCCAGCAGCTTAGTCGGGTGGGGAGAGGATGAAAAACTGTTTTTT

abundance: few
j_gene: TRBJ1-2
v_gene: TRBV4-1
d_gene: NA
CDR3aa: CASSPSGTTHGYTF
CDR3nt: TGCGCCAGCAGCCCCAGCGGGACAACTCATGGCTACACCTTC

abundance: NA
j_gene: TRBJ2-7
v_gene: TRBV7-9
d_gene: NA
CDR3aa: CASSTGPIGAEQYF
CDR3nt: TGTGCCAGCAGCACCGGACCTATTGGCGCCGAGCAGTACTTC

abundance: NA
j_gene: TRBJ2-6
v_gene: TRBV28
d_gene: TRBD1
CDR3aa: CASSPGQGFSGANVLTF
CDR3nt: TGTGCCAGCAGTCCCGGACAGGGTTTTTCTGGGGCCAACGTCCTGACTTTC

abundance: NA
j_gene: TRBJ2-7
v_gene: TRBV4-1
d_gene: TRBD2
CDR3aa: CASSPFFLAGEVKFYEQYF
CDR3nt: TGCGCCAGCAGCCCGTTTTTCCTCGCGGGAGAAGTAAAGTTCTACGAGCAGTACTTC

abundance: NA
j_gene: TRBJ2-4
v_gene: TRBV28
d_gene: NA
CDR3aa: CASSLPWGTKNIQYF
CDR3nt: TGTGCCAGCAGTTTACCCTGGGGGACCAAAAACATTCAGTACTTC

abundance: NA
j_gene: TRBJ2-1
v_gene: TRBV19
d_gene: TRBD1
CDR3aa: CATDIGGTGGNEQFF
CDR3nt: TGTGCCACCGACATAGGCGGGACAGGAGGCAATGAGCAGTTCTTC

abundance: few
j_gene: TRBJ2-1
v_gene: TRBV5-8
d_gene: NA
CDR3aa: CASFPRLEGVEQFF
CDR3nt: TGTGCCAGCTTCCCTCGTCTGGAGGGAGTTGAGCAGTTCTTC

abundance: NA
j_gene: TRBJ1-5
v_gene: TRBV18
d_gene: NA
CDR3aa: CASSPRGWEPQHF
CDR3nt: TGTGCCAGCTCACCACGGGGGTGGGAGCCCCAGCATTTT

abundance: NA
j_gene: TRBJ2-2
v_gene: TRBV9
d_gene: NA
CDR3aa: CASSVAPVNTGELFF
CDR3nt: TGTGCCAGCAGCGTAGCTCCTGTGAACACCGGGGAGCTGTTTTTT

abundance: many
j_gene: TRBJ1-4
v_gene: TRBV30
d_gene: NA
CDR3aa: CALPTSATNEKLFF
CDR3nt: TGTGCCTTACCTACCAGTGCAACTAATGAAAAACTGTTTTTT

abundance: NA
j_gene: TRBJ2-2
v_gene: TRBV7-3
d_gene: TRBD1
CDR3aa: CASSLLRTGLPLGPGELFF
CDR3nt: TGTGCCAGCAGCTTATTGCGGACAGGACTTCCCCTAGGTCCCGGGGAGCTGTTTTTT

abundance: NA
j_gene: TRBJ2-1
v_gene: TRBV7-7
d_gene: NA
CDR3aa: CASSPDRSSYNEQFF
CDR3nt: TGTGCCAGCAGCCCAGACAGGAGCTCCTACAATGAGCAGTTCTTC

abundance: NA
j_gene: TRBJ2-7
v_gene: TRBV18
d_gene: TRBD1
CDR3aa: CASSPGTGPYEQYF
CDR3nt: TGTGCCAGCTCACCCGGGACAGGGCCCTACGAGCAGTACTTC

abundance: many
j_gene: TRBJ1-3
v_gene: TRBV6-5
d_gene: NA
CDR3aa: CASSYSPEGNTIYF
CDR3nt: TGTGCCAGCAGTTACTCGCCGGAAGGAAACACCATATATTTT

abundance: NA
j_gene: TRBJ1-1
v_gene: TRBV18
d_gene: NA
CDR3aa: CASGLENTEAFF
CDR3nt: TGTGCCAGCGGCCTCGAGAACACTGAAGCTTTCTTT

abundance: once
j_gene: TRBJ1-5
v_gene: TRBV18
d_gene: NA
CDR3aa: CASSPRTDQPQHF
CDR3nt: TGTGCCAGCTCACCAAGAACCGATCAGCCCCAGCATTTT

abundance: NA
j_gene: TRBJ2-5
v_gene: TRBV2
d_gene: NA
CDR3aa: CASSERRETQYF
CDR3nt: TGTGCCAGCAGTGAACGGAGAGAGACCCAGTACTTC

abundance: NA
j_gene: TRBJ1-3
v_gene: TRBV6-5
d_gene: NA
CDR3aa: CASSSDWGSGNTIYF
CDR3nt: TGTGCCAGCAGTTCCGACTGGGGCTCTGGAAACACCATATATTTT

abundance: many
j_gene: TRBJ1-4
v_gene: TRBV5-1
d_gene: TRBD1
CDR3aa: CASSLGDRDNEKLFF
CDR3nt: TGCGCCAGCAGCTTGGGGGACAGAGATAATGAAAAACTGTTTTTT

abundance: NA
j_gene: TRBJ2-7
v_gene: TRBV28
d_gene: NA
CDR3aa: CASSLTQGGYEQYF
CDR3nt: TGTGCCAGCAGTTTAACCCAGGGAGGCTACGAGCAGTACTTC

abundance: NA
j_gene: TRBJ1-1
v_gene: TRBV7-2
d_gene: NA
CDR3aa: CASSSDRYTEAFF
CDR3nt: TGTGCCAGCAGCTCCGACAGGTACACTGAAGCTTTCTTT

abundance: NA
j_gene: TRBJ1-1
v_gene: TRBV18
d_gene: NA
CDR3aa: CASSYSDTEAFF
CDR3nt: TGTGCCAGCTCCTACAGTGACACTGAAGCTTTCTTT

abundance: NA
j_gene: TRBJ2-3
v_gene: TRBV7-6
d_gene: TRBD2
CDR3aa: CASSSGPSRLAGPQGTQYF
CDR3nt: TGTGCCAGCAGCTCGGGTCCCTCCCGACTAGCGGGGCCCCAAGGTACGCAGTATTTT

abundance: NA
j_gene: TRBJ1-2
v_gene: TRBV4-1
d_gene: NA
CDR3aa: CASSQDSRVAYGYTF
CDR3nt: TGCGCCAGCAGCCAAGACTCCAGGGTTGCTTATGGCTACACCTTC

abundance: NA
j_gene: TRBJ2-2
v_gene: TRBV7-9
d_gene: NA
CDR3aa: CASSQGSANTGELFF
CDR3nt: TGTGCCAGCAGCCAGGGGAGCGCGAACACCGGGGAGCTGTTTTTT

abundance: NA
j_gene: TRBJ1-5
v_gene: TRBV5-7
d_gene: NA
CDR3aa: CASSLGHLSNQPQHF
CDR3nt: TGTGCCAGCAGCTTGGGGCACCTTAGCAATCAGCCCCAGCATTTT